The T cell receptor (beta chain) under discussion was sequenced for a study of blood T cell repertoires in COVID-19. Study at large: The study drew acute and convalescent COVID-19 samples from the United States, Italy and Spain.

In the original analysis: Researchers report that nucleated cell counts were estimated from reference gene primer amplification. Data came from immunoSEQ multiplex PCR; TCRdb stores just in-frame clones and leaves some out. V, J and clone size reflect that table, while D and trimming were determined from the DNA. The sample carries approximately 250,000 clones, about nine tenths recorded once. The CDR3 extends over 13 amino acids. Per germline, CDR1 SGHRS and CDR2 YFSETQ. Trimming removed 1 base from V and 3 bases from J, with 8 bases in between. Sample: peripheral blood. The chain has TRBV5-1 and TRBJ2-7; D possibly corresponds to TRBD1 (5 bases). The source of this sequence is a man younger than 45 who had recovered from COVID-19. The CDR3 DNA reads TGCGCCAGCAGCTTGATTAGGGGCTACGAGCAGTACTTC. Encoded protein: CASSLIRGYEQYF.